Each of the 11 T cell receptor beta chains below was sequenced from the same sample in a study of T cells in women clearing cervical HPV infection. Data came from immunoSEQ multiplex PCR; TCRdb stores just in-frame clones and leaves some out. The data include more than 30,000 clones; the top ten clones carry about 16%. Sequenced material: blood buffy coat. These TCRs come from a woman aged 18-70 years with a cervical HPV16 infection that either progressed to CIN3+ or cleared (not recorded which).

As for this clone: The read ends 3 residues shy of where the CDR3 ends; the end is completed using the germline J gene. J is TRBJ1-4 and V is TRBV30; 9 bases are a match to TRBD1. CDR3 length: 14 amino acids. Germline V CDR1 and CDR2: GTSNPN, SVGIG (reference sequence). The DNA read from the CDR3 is TGTGCCTGGGATTTCGGGACAGGGAAAACACCA. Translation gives CAWDFGTGKTP. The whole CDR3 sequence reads CAWDFGTGKTPLFF.

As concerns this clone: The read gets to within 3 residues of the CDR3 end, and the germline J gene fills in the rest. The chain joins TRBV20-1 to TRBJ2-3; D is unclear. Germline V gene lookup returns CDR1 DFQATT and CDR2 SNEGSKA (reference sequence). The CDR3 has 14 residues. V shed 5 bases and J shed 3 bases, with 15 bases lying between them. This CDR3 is CSAPTEPSTDTQYF. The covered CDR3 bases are TGCAGTGCTCCCACGGAGCCTAGTACAGATACG.

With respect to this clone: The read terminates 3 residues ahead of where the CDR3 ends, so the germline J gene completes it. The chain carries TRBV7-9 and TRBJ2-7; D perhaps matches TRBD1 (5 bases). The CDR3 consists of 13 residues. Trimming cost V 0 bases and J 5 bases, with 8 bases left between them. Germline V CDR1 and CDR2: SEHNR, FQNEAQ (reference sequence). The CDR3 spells CASSLAPGNEQYF. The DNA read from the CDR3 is TGTGCCAGCAGCTTAGCCCCAGGGAACGAG.

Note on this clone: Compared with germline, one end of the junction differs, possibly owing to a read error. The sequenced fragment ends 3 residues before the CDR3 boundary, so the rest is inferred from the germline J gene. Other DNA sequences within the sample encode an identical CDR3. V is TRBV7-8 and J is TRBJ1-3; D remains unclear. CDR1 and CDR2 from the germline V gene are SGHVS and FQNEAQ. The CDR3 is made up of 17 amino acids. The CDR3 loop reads CASSFSLAGSSGNTIYF. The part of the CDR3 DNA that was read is TGTGCCAGCAGCTTTTCTCTGGCGGGTAGCTCTGGAAACACA.

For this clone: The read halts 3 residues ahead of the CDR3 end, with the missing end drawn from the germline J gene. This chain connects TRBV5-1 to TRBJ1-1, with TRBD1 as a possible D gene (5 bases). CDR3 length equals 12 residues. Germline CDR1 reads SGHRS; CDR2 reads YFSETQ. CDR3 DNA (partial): TGCGCCAGCAGCTTGGGGCAGGGTCTC. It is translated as CASSLGQGL. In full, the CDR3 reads CASSLGQGLAFF. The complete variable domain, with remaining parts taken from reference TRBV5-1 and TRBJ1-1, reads KAGVTQTPRYLIKTRGQQVTLSCSPISGHRSVSWYQQTPGQGLQFLFEYFSETQRNKGNFPGRFSGRQFSNSRSEMNVSTLELGDSALYLCASSLGQGLAFFGQGTRLTVV.

CDR3 residues: CAISEVSGGRLETQYF. CDR3 DNA (partial): TGTGCCATCAGTGAGGTCAGCGGGGGTAGGTTGGAGACC. The chain combines TRBV10-3 with TRBJ2-5, with 8 bases lining up with TRBD2. From the germline J gene comes the end of the CDR3, since the read stops 3 residues before it. Germline CDR1 and CDR2: ENHRY and SYGVKD. The junction had 10 bases not matched to a gene; V was cut back by 2 bases and J by 5 bases. The CDR3 has 16 amino acids.

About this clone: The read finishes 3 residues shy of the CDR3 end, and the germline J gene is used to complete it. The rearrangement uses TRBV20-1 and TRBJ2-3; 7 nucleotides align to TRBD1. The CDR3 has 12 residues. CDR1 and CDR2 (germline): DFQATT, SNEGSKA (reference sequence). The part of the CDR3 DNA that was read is TGCAGTGCCCTCCCTGAGGGACAGCCG. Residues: CSALPEGQP. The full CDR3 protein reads CSALPEGQPQYF.

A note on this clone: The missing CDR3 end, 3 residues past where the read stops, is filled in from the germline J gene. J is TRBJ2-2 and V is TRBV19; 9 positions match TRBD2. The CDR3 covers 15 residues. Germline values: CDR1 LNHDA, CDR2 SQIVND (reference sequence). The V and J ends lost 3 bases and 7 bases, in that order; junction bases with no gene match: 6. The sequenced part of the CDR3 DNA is TGTGCCAGTAGTATGGGGACTAGCCGCCTCGGGGAG. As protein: CASSMGTSRLGE. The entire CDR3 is CASSMGTSRLGELFF. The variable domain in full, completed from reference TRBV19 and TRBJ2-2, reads DGGITQSPKYLFRKEGQNVTLSCEQNLNHDAMYWYRQDPGQGLRLIYYSQIVNDFQKGDIAEGYSVSREKKESFPLTVTSAQKNPTAFYLCASSMGTSRLGELFFGEGSRLTVL.

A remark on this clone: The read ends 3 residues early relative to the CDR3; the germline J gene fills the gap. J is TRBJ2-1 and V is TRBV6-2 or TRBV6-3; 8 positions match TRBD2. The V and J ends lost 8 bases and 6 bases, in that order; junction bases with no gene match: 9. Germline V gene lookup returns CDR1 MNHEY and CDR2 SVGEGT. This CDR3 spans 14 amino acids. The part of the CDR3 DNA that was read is TGTGCCAGCGCCCTCGGGGGGGGTGTCAATGAG. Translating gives CASALGGGVNE. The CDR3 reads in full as CASALGGGVNEQFF.

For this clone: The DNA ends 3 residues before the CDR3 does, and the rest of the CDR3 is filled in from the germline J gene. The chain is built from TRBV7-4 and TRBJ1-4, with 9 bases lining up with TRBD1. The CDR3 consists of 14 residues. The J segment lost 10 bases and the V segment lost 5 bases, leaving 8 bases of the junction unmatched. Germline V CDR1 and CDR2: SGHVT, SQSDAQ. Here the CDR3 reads CASSLRDRVAKLFF. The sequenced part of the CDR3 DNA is TGTGCCAGCAGCCTCCGGGACAGGGTTGCAAAA. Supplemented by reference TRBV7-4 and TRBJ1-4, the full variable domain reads GAGVSQSPRYKVAKRGRDVALRCDSISGHVTLYWYRQTLGQGSEVLTYSQSDAQRDKSGRPSGRFSAERPERSVSTLKIQRTEQGDSAVYLCASSLRDRVAKLFFGSGTQLSVL.

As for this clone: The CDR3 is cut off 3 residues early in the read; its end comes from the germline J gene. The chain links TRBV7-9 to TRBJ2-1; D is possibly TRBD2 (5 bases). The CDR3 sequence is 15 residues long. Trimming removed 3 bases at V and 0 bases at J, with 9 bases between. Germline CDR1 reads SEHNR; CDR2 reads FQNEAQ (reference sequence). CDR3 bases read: TGTGCCAGCAGCTTGAACGGACTCTCCTACAATGAG. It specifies CASSLNGLSYNE. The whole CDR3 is CASSLNGLSYNEQFF.